This T cell receptor (beta chain) was retrieved from a study of T cell changes during pregnancy in multiple sclerosis. Using immunoSEQ multiplex PCR, the repertoire was profiled, and TCRdb retains in-frame clones only, with some absent. Of around 69,000 clones listed, 75% to 95% are singletons. The TCR comes from a female donor with multiple sclerosis, enrolled in a pregnancy study. The sample in question was CD8+ T cells from peripheral blood mononuclear cells, obtained before pregnancy.

CDR3 sequence reads: CASSRASGGAFGELFF. The CDR3 nucleotides are TGTGCCAGCAGCCGGGCTAGCGGGGGGGCCTTCGGGGAGCTGTTTTTT. V gene TRBV9 combines with J gene TRBJ2-2; 12 bases are shared with TRBD2. In germline, CDR1 is SGDLS, CDR2 YYNGEE. CDR3 length: 16 amino acids. After removal of 4 bases from V and 7 bases from J, the junction contained 8 bases not matched to a gene.